Following are 16 T cell receptor beta chains from one sample sequenced in a study of T cells in Graves' hyperthyroidism and ophthalmopathy. What was amplified from RNA transcripts were TCR beta CDR3 regions. A set of HTBI primers served as the primers for a first-round RT-PCR of the TCR CDR3. In TCRdb, the multiplex PCR reads were re-called with MiXCR into one record per CDR3 protein. The sample shows around 300,000 distinct CDR3 sequences, about 20% of them seen only once. The sample was blood. Receptors were obtained from a man aged 25-45 years with Graves' ophthalmopathy.

Details on this clonotype: This may arise from a read error, as a much more abundant clone is one base away. The V call is TRBV30, the J call TRBJ1-2; D is possibly TRBD1 (5 bases). This CDR3 contains 12 residues. Germline V gene sequence: CDR1 GTSNPN, CDR2 SVGIG (reference sequence). V was clipped by 4 bases and J by 7 bases, with 13 bases between them. In DNA, the CDR3 is TGTGCCTGGACCCGGCGGGGGGGTGGCTACACCTTC. Its protein product is CAWTRRGGGYTF.

There are a few counts of this clonotype. The chain employs TRBV7-6 and TRBJ1-6, with 7 nucleotides matching TRBD1. Germline V gene lookup returns CDR1 SGHVS and CDR2 FNYEAQ. The CDR3 length is 14 residues. The trim removed 5 bases at V and 9 bases at J, leaving 7 bases unmatched. The CDR3 spells CASSPTGWGSPLHF. The CDR3 DNA reads TGTGCCAGCAGCCCGACAGGGTGGGGTTCACCCCTCCACTTT.

This clonotype was counted only a few times. The chain carries TRBV18 and TRBJ2-1; 9 nucleotides agree with TRBD1. The length of the CDR3 is 15 residues. Losses at the gene ends were 6 bases for V and 6 bases for J; bases not matched to a gene: 9. CDR1 and CDR2 from the germline V gene are KGHSH and LQKENI. CDR3 coding DNA: TGTGCCAGCTCGCTGGACAGGGGTTCCGTCAATGAGCAGTTCTTC. Encoded protein: CASSLDRGSVNEQFF. Supplemented by reference TRBV18 and TRBJ2-1, the full variable domain reads NAGVMQNPRHLVRRRGQEARLRCSPMKGHSHVYWYRQLPEEGLKFMVYLQKENIIDESGMPKERFSAEFPKEGPSILRIQQVVRGDSAAYFCASSLDRGSVNEQFFGPGTRLTVL.

The chain is built from TRBV27 and TRBJ2-7; TRBD1 might be the D (6 bases). V shed 7 bases and J shed 3 bases, with 19 bases lying between them. CDR3 length: 15 amino acids. CDR1 is MNHEY and CDR2 is SMNVEV in the germline V gene (reference sequence). In nucleotides, the CDR3 is TGTGCCAGCACTGGACTCAGGGGTCGGGACTACGAGCAGTACTTC. Translating it yields CASTGLRGRDYEQYF.

This clonotype was seen at least ten times. The rearrangement uses TRBV28 and TRBJ1-1; D ambiguous. The CDR3 spans 16 residues. Trimming cost V 5 bases and J 1 base, with 17 bases left between them. Germline V gives CDR1 MDHEN, CDR2 SYDVKM. The DNA for the CDR3 is TGTGCCAGCAGTCCCATCGCCCTCGACACGAACACTGAAGCTTTCTTT. Residues: CASSPIALDTNTEAFF.

This clonotype was recorded a few times. J is TRBJ2-6 and V is TRBV30; D remains ambiguous. The CDR3 loop spans 15 amino acids. CDR1 is GTSNPN and CDR2 is SVGIG in the germline V gene (reference sequence). V gave up 0 bases and J gave up 1 base, with 7 bases separating them. In nucleotides, the CDR3 is TGTGCCTGGAGTGTACAGCCGTCTGGGGCCAACGTCCTGACTTTC. It translates to CAWSVQPSGANVLTF. The full variable domain, rest sourced from reference TRBV30 and TRBJ2-6, is SQTIHQWPATLVQPVGSPLSLECTVEGTSNPNLYWYRQAAGRGLQLLFYSVGIGQISSEVPQNLSASRPQDRQFILSSKKLLLSDSGFYLCAWSVQPSGANVLTFGAGSRLTVL.

The chain is built from TRBV27 and TRBJ2-1, with TRBD2 matching 8 bases. CDR1 MNHEY and CDR2 SMNVEV come from the germline V gene (reference sequence). The trim removed 7 bases at V and 15 bases at J, leaving 11 bases unmatched. The CDR3 runs to 12 residues. In DNA form, the CDR3 reads TGTGCCAGCAAGACGAGCGGGGGCCCAATGTTCTTC. Translating gives CASKTSGGPMFF.

The chain combines TRBV6-5 with TRBJ1-4, with TRBD1 matching 7 bases. This CDR3 is built from 17 residues. Trimming cost V 0 bases and J 4 bases; bases outside gene matches: 8. CDR1 is MNHEY, CDR2 SVGAGI, per germline. CDR3 amino acids: CASSYSRTGAYNEKLFF. As DNA, the CDR3 is TGTGCCAGCAGTTACTCGAGAACAGGGGCCTATAATGAAAAACTGTTTTTT.

The rearrangement links TRBV7-2 to TRBJ2-5; D remains ambiguous. The ends were cut back, 7 bases at V and 2 bases at J, with 17 bases in the middle. The CDR3 contains 15 residues. CDR1 is SGHTA, CDR2 FQGNSA, per germline. DNA for the CDR3: TGTGCCAGCACTCGGCACGGCAGTTCACAAGAGACCCAGTACTTC. Translated, it gives CASTRHGSSQETQYF.

This rearrangement joins TRBV12-3 or TRBV12-4 to TRBJ2-1; possibly TRBD2 for D (6 bases). The V gene lost 7 bases and the J gene lost 7 bases, with 20 bases spanning the gap. This CDR3 is 15 amino acids long. The CDR3 sequence: CASTVGTSIGNEQFF. Here the CDR3 DNA reads TGTGCCAGCACGGTGGGGACTTCTATCGGGAATGAGCAGTTCTTC.

This clonotype was detected many times. The rearrangement joins TRBV5-1 to TRBJ1-1, with 7 positions matching TRBD1. CDR3 length equals 15 residues. Trimming at V came to 5 bases and at J to 0 bases, leaving 7 bases not matched to a gene. Germline V gene lookup returns CDR1 SGHRS and CDR2 YFSETQ. The CDR3 DNA sequence: TGCGCCAGCAGACTGACAGGGAGGATGAACACTGAAGCTTTCTTT. Its protein product is CASRLTGRMNTEAFF.

The chain carries TRBV12-3 or TRBV12-4 and TRBJ1-4; D gene uncertain. CDR3 length: 12 residues. V was clipped by 6 bases and J by 5 bases, with 7 bases between them. The CDR3 loop is CASSQANEKLFF. CDR3 nucleotide sequence: TGTGCCAGCAGCCAAGCGAATGAAAAACTGTTTTTT.

This clonotype appeared a few times. The chain has TRBV7-2 and TRBJ2-7, with D uncertain. The V and J ends lost 0 bases and 3 bases respectively, with 9 bases between them. Looked up from germline, CDR1 is SGHTA and CDR2 is FQGNSA. This CDR3 has 14 residues. CDR3 in DNA: TGTGCCAGCAGCTTAGCCCTAGGGATCTACGAGCAGTACTTC. Amino acids: CASSLALGIYEQYF.

Turning to this clonotype: A read error may account for a junction end that differs from germline. The chain employs TRBV3-1 and TRBJ2-7, with 8 bases aligning to TRBD1. The CDR3 length is 15 residues. Per the germline V gene, CDR1 is LGHDT and CDR2 is YNNKEL (reference sequence). CDR3 sequence reads: CASSEAQGAANEQYF. The CDR3 bases are TGCGCCAGCAGTGAGGCCCAGGGGGCGGCCAACGAGCAGTACTTC.

The chain carries TRBV7-9 and TRBJ2-7, with TRBD2 matching over 10 bases. V lost 2 bases and J lost 2; bases outside the gene matches: 6. This CDR3 spans 16 amino acids. Germline loops: CDR1 SEHNR, CDR2 FQNEAQ (reference sequence). This CDR3 reads CASSLPSGRAAYEQYF. The CDR3 bases are TGTGCCAGCAGCTTACCCAGCGGGAGGGCCGCCTACGAGCAGTACTTC.

This clonotype was observed a handful of times. The CDR3 protein is CASSSGPQPYEQYF. The CDR3 DNA follows: TGTGCCAGCAGCTCCGGACCTCAGCCCTACGAGCAGTACTTC. V and J are TRBV12-3 or TRBV12-4 and TRBJ2-7; D is unclear. The CDR3 runs 14 residues. Trimming left V 6 bases short and J 2 bases short, with 14 bases between.